These 17 T cell receptor beta chains were all obtained from the same sample, sequenced in a study of radiation and T cells in renal cell carcinoma. Assay: immunoSEQ multiplex PCR; the TCRdb copy retains only in-frame clones and omits some. This sample has approximately 70,000 clones, with roughly 80% found just once. Time point meaning: blood 4 weeks post-SBRT, at nephrectomy. Treatment of the sample: 15 Gy SBRT to primary tumor, nephrectomy 4 weeks later. Here the sequenced sample was blood, taken from a patient whose treatment included radiotherapy and nephrectomy. These receptors all stem from a man aged 55 to 69 with renal cell carcinoma.

The rearrangement uses TRBV5-1 and TRBJ2-5; maybe TRBD1 (6 bases). The J call may be in error: the DNA end matches TRBJ2-7 better. This CDR3 is 14 amino acids long. Germline CDR1 reads SGHRS; CDR2 reads YFSETQ. DNA of the CDR3: TGCGCCAGCAGCTTGAACCAGGGGAAGACCGAGCAGTACTTC. This sequence encodes CASSLNQGKTEQYF.

CDR3: CASSEGRGNQPQHF. CDR3 coding DNA: TGCGCCAGCAGCGAAGGAAGGGGCAATCAGCCCCAGCATTTT. The chain uses TRBV4-3 and TRBJ1-5; D unresolved. The germline gives CDR1 LGHNA, CDR2 YSLEER. The CDR3 spans 14 residues. V lost 5 bases, J lost 2 bases, and 10 bases lay in between.

The CDR3 DNA reads TGTGCCAGCAGCGTAGGCGATAGCGGTTGGGCCACAGATACGCAGTATTTT. Its protein is CASSVGDSGWATDTQYF. This sequence joins TRBV9 and TRBJ2-3; D is possibly TRBD2 (6 bases). This CDR3 contains 17 residues. The V gene's germline CDR1 is SGDLS and CDR2 YYNGEE. Deletions cut 0 bases from V and 2 bases from J, with 16 bases between. Drawing the rest from reference TRBV9 and TRBJ2-3, the complete variable domain is DSGVTQTPKHLITATGQRVTLRCSPRSGDLSVYWYQQSLDQGLQFLIQYYNGEERAKGNILERFSAQQFPDLHSELNLSSLELGDSALYFCASSVGDSGWATDTQYFGPGTRLTVL.

This rearrangement joins TRBV7-8 to TRBJ1-1; maybe TRBD1 (5 bases). CDR3 size: 14 residues. Per the germline V gene, CDR1 is SGHVS and CDR2 is FQNEAQ. V was trimmed by 2 bases and J by 2 bases, leaving 9 bases between them. The CDR3 DNA is TGTGCCAGCAGCTTATGGGACGCCAACACTGAAGCTTTCTTT. Its translation: CASSLWDANTEAFF.

The chain carries TRBV23-1 and TRBJ1-5, with a weak D call TRBD1 (5 bases). TRBV23-1 is an ORF, with its function uncertain. Trimming removed 0 bases at V and 1 base at J, with 10 bases between. The CDR3 contains 16 residues. In nucleotides, the CDR3 is TGCGCCAGCAGTCAATCGGGGAGGGGAAGCAATCAGCCCCAGCATTTT. Its protein product is CASSQSGRGSNQPQHF.

The chain has TRBV6-5 and TRBJ1-1; TRBD1 matches at 11 bases. The V gene end was trimmed by 5 bases and the J gene end by 4 bases; junction bases not matched to a gene: 6. From germline, CDR1 is MNHEY and CDR2 SVGAGI. The CDR3 loop spans 15 amino acids. This CDR3 is CASSRRDRGVTEAFF. The CDR3 bases are TGTGCCAGCAGTCGCCGGGACAGGGGGGTCACTGAAGCTTTCTTT.

This rearrangement joins TRBV19 to TRBJ1-1, with TRBD1 matching over 8 bases. Per the germline V gene, CDR1 is LNHDA and CDR2 is SQIVND (reference sequence). The V gene end was trimmed by 7 bases and the J gene end by 11 bases; junction bases not matched to a gene: 18. This CDR3 has 15 residues. CDR3 bases: TGTGCCAGTACCCCTTGGACAGGGCCGACTGAGAGGGCTTTCTTT. It yields the protein CASTPWTGPTERAFF. Together with reference TRBV19 and TRBJ1-1, the CDR3 gives the full variable domain: DGGITQSPKYLFRKEGQNVTLSCEQNLNHDAMYWYRQDPGQGLRLIYYSQIVNDFQKGDIAEGYSVSREKKESFPLTVTSAQKNPTAFYLCASTPWTGPTERAFFGQGTRLTVV.

The V and J genes are TRBV7-6 and TRBJ2-6; no firm D call. Trimming left V 0 bases short and J 0 bases short, with 6 bases between. There are 16 residues in the CDR3. The germline CDR1 and CDR2 sequences are SGHVS and FNYEAQ. Written as DNA, the CDR3 is TGTGCCAGCAGCTTAGCGGCGGACTCTGGGGCCAACGTCCTGACTTTC. This sequence encodes CASSLAADSGANVLTF.

The chain combines TRBV5-4 with TRBJ2-3, with D possibly being TRBD1 or TRBD2 (6 bases each). The CDR3 totals 15 residues. Trimming shortened V by 4 bases and J by 2 bases, and 14 bases separated the two germline ends. Per germline, CDR1 SGHNT and CDR2 YYREEE (reference sequence). CDR3 sequence reads: CASSTPPGATDTQYF. CDR3 nucleotides: TGTGCCAGCAGCACCCCCCCGGGGGCCACAGATACGCAGTATTTT.

This clone has only a few counts. Other DNA sequences from this sample encode an identical CDR3 as well. The chain combines TRBV30 with TRBJ2-2; 7 bases fit TRBD1. The germline V gene has CDR1 GTSNPN and CDR2 SVGIG (reference sequence). V trimming: 1 base; J trimming: 1 base; junction bases outside the gene matches: 0. The CDR3 has 14 residues. The CDR3 loop is CAWSGQGNTGELFF. In DNA, the CDR3 is TGTGCCTGGAGTGGACAGGGGAACACCGGGGAGCTGTTTTTT. The variable domain in full, with the rest retrieved from reference TRBV30 and TRBJ2-2, is SQTIHQWPATLVQPVGSPLSLECTVEGTSNPNLYWYRQAAGRGLQLLFYSVGIGQISSEVPQNLSASRPQDRQFILSSKKLLLSDSGFYLCAWSGQGNTGELFFGEGSRLTVL.

This chain uses TRBV2 with TRBJ1-2; D ambiguous. V shed 3 bases and J shed 2 bases, with 13 bases lying between them. The V gene's germline CDR1 is SNHLY and CDR2 FYNNEI. This CDR3 contains 15 residues. Here the CDR3 DNA reads TGTGCCAGCAGTGATTGGATCACTTTAAACTATGGCTACACCTTC. Its protein is CASSDWITLNYGYTF.

The rearrangement uses TRBV5-1 and TRBJ1-2; tentatively, D is TRBD1 (6 bases). The CDR3 has 13 residues. Trimming left V 0 bases short and J 4 bases short, with 7 bases between. Germline V gene data show CDR1 as SGHRS and CDR2 as YFSETQ. The CDR3 loop reads CASSLGQVYGYTF. CDR3 sequence (DNA): TGCGCCAGCAGCTTGGGACAGGTCTATGGCTACACCTTC.

V and J are TRBV7-2 and TRBJ2-1, with 7 bases that match TRBD2. With 1 base clipped from V and 0 bases from J, the junction kept 6 bases outside the gene matches. CDR1 and CDR2 from the germline V gene are SGHTA and FQGNSA. This CDR3 spans 17 amino acids. The CDR3 reads CASSLDSGGGSYNEQFF. As DNA, the CDR3 is TGTGCCAGCAGCTTAGATTCTGGGGGGGGCTCCTACAATGAGCAGTTCTTC.

This rearrangement joins TRBV30 to TRBJ1-2; 11 bases are a match to TRBD1. Germline CDR1 is GTSNPN and CDR2 is SVGIG (reference sequence). J lost 7 bases, V lost 0 bases, and 7 bases had no gene match. The CDR3 spans 15 residues. CDR3 sequence (DNA): TGTGCCTGGAGTGTTATAAGGACAGGGGGCTTTGGCTACACCTTC. Translating gives CAWSVIRTGGFGYTF.

This chain joins TRBV19 and TRBJ1-2; D call uncertain. CDR3 length: 13 residues. The V and J ends lost 7 bases and 6 bases respectively, with 15 bases between them. The germline V gene encodes CDR1 LNHDA and CDR2 SQIVND (reference sequence). The CDR3, as DNA: TGTGCCAGTACCCCGGAGGCTTTCGATGGCTACACCTTC. Its protein is CASTPEAFDGYTF.

The CDR3 sequence is CASSPGPSYEQFF. CDR3 nucleotide sequence: TGTGCCAGCAGCCCCGGGCCTTCATATGAGCAGTTCTTC. This chain connects TRBV5-8 to TRBJ2-1, with no clear D. CDR1 is SGHTS, CDR2 YDEGEE, per germline. The CDR3 is 13 residues long. Trimming removed 4 bases from V and 8 bases from J, with 13 bases in between.

J is TRBJ2-7 and V is TRBV7-2; 9 nucleotides line up with TRBD2. V shed 1 base and J 5 bases; nucleotides not matched to a gene: 3. The length of the CDR3 is 14 residues. Germline CDR1 reads SGHTA; CDR2 reads FQGNSA. The CDR3, as DNA: TGTGCCAGCAGCTTAGGACTAGCGGTCAACGAGCAGTACTTC. Residues: CASSLGLAVNEQYF.